This T cell receptor beta chain was profiled in a study of blood T cell repertoires in COVID-19. Study overall: The United States, Italy and Spain were the sources of the acute and convalescent COVID-19 samples. From T cells, B-cell-depleted T cells, or PBMCs came the material, which was cDNA or gDNA.

Seattle patients were enrolled while actively infected and followed longitudinally. Per the original data handling: Researchers report that nucleated cell counts were estimated from reference gene primer amplification. Here immunoSEQ multiplex PCR was the method, and the copy in TCRdb shows in-frame clones only, minus some. For V, J and clone size, that table is used; D and trimming come from the DNA. The sample includes about 130,000 clones, around 90% of them seen just once. This CDR3 spans 12 amino acids. V was clipped by 5 bases and J by 7 bases; unmatched bases: 5. Germline CDR1 is SGHAT and CDR2 is FQDESV (reference sequence).

Sequenced: peripheral blood. The clonotype comes from a man aged 50-60 years with COVID-19, enrolled during active disease. The V call is TRBV11-1, the J call TRBJ2-7; 7 bases agree with TRBD1. The CDR3 loop is CASSDRVVEQYF. As DNA, the CDR3 is TGTGCCAGCAGCGACAGGGTCGTTGAGCAGTACTTC.